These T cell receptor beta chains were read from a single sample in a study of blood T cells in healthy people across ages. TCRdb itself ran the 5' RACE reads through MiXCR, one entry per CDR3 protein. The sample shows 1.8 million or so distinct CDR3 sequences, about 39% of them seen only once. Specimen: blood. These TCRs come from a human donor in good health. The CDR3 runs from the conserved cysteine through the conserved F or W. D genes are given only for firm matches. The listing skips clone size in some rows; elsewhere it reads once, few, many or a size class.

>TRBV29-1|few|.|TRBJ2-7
TGCAGCGTTGTGTTCCTTGCCGGGGTCTCCTACGAGCAGTACTTC
CSVVFLAGVSYEQYF
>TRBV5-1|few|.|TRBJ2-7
TGCGCCAGCAGCCCCGGGACAATCTCCGAGCAGTACTTC
CASSPGTISEQYF
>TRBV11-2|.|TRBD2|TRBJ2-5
TGTGCCAGCAGCTTAAGAACTAGCGACCAAGAGACCCAGTACTTC
CASSLRTSDQETQYF
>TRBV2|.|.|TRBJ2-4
TGTGCCAGCGGTGGACGGACGATAGCCAAAAACATTCAGTACTTC
CASGGRTIAKNIQYF
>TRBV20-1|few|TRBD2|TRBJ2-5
TGCAGTGCTAGAGGACTAGCGGAATCCCAAGAGACCCAGTACTTC
CSARGLAESQETQYF
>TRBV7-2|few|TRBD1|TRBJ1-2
TGTGCCAGCAGCTTAAGTGACAGGGGGAAGGGCTACACCTTC
CASSLSDRGKGYTF
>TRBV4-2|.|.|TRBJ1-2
TGTGCCAGCAGCCCGACCCCGGCGTTGGGCTATGGCTACACCTTC
CASSPTPALGYGYTF
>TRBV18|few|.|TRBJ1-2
TGTGCCAGCTCACCAAACGGACAGTATCTTGATGGCTACACCTTC
CASSPNGQYLDGYTF
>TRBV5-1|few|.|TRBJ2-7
TGCGCCAGCAGCTTGTCGATAAACTCCTACGAGCAGTACTTC
CASSLSINSYEQYF
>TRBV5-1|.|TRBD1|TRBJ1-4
TGCGCCAGCAGCTTCGACGGACAGGGGACTTGGGAAAAACTGTTTTTT
CASSFDGQGTWEKLFF
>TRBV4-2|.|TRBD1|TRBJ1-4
TGTGCCAGCAGCCACGGACAGGGCCCTGAAAAACTGTTTTTT
CASSHGQGPEKLFF
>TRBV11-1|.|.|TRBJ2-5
TGTGCCAGCAGCGCCTGGACTCGATCAGAGTACCAAGAGACCCAGTACTTC
CASSAWTRSEYQETQYF
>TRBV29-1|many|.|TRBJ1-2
TGCAGCGTTGAATTTTCGGGCAGAAACTATGGCTACACCTTC
CSVEFSGRNYGYTF
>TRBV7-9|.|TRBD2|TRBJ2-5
TGTGCCAGCCGCCTACGGGAGGGCCAAGAGACCCAGTACTTC
CASRLREGQETQYF
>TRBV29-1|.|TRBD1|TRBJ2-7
TGCAGCGCTTTGACAGGGATCCCCTACGAGCAGTACTTC
CSALTGIPYEQYF
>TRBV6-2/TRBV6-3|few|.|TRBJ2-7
TGTGCCAGCAGTTACTCCTTGGAGGACAGCAGCTCCTACGAGCAGTACTTC
CASSYSLEDSSSYEQYF
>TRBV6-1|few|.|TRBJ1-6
TGTGCCAGCAGCAATCAGCACACCAATTCACCCCTCCACTTT
CASSNQHTNSPLHF
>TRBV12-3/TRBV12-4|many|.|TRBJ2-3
TGTGCCAGCAGCTTTCAAGATACGCAGTATTTT
CASSFQDTQYF
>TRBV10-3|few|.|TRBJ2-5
TGTGCCATCAGTGATCGGCAGAAGGAGACCCAGTACTTC
CAISDRQKETQYF
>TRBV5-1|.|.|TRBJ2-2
TGCGCCAGCAGCTTGGGTCCGGGGGGCCTCGCCGGGGAGCTGTTTTTT
CASSLGPGGLAGELFF
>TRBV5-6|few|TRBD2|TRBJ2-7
TGTGCCAGCAGCCAAATAGCGGGGGGCCTTCCCTACGAGCAGTACTTC
CASSQIAGGLPYEQYF
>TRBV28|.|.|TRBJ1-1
TGTGCCAGCGTATCGGGCCGCATACCCTGGGCTTTCTTT
CASVSGRIPWAFF
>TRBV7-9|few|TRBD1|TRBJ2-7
TGTGCCAGCAGCCCACCGGGACAGGAGCTCTACGAGCAGTACTTC
CASSPPGQELYEQYF
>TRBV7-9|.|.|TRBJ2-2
TGTGCCAGCAGCCTAGAGGACAGGAACACCGGGGAGCTGTTTTTT
CASSLEDRNTGELFF
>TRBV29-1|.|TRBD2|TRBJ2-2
TGCAGCGTGAAACGGGGGGTTTACGGGGAGCTGTTTTTT
CSVKRGVYGELFF
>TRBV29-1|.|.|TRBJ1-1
TGCAGCGTTGGGACGGCAGTGAACACTGAAGCTTTCTTT
CSVGTAVNTEAFF
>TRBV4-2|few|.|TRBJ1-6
TGTGCCAGCAGCCAGTTTCTCCAGGATAGTTCACCCCTCCACTTT
CASSQFLQDSSPLHF
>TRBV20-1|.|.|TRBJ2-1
TGCAGTGCCGTTGGGGCGGGGTCTAGCTCCTACAATGAGCAGTTCTTC
CSAVGAGSSSYNEQFF
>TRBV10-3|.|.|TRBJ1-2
TGTGCCACGGGGACCTCCCGGGATGGCTACACCTTC
CATGTSRDGYTF
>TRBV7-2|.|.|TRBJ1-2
TGTGCCAGCCTTGGAGGACTTAACTATGGCTACACCTTC
CASLGGLNYGYTF
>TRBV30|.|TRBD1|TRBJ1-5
TGTGCCTGGAGTGCCTCCCTTTGGGCCGGGACAGGTCCCCGCAATCAGCCCCAGCATTTT
CAWSASLWAGTGPRNQPQHF
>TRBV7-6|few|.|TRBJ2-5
TGTGCCAGCAGCTTTAACCAAGGGGCCCAAGAGACCCAGTACTTC
CASSFNQGAQETQYF
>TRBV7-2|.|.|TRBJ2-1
TGTGCCAGCAGCTATATTAGGTCCTACAATGAGCAGTTCTTC
CASSYIRSYNEQFF
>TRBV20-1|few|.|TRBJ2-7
TGCAGTGCTAGTTTTTACCCCTACGAGCAGTACTTC
CSASFYPYEQYF
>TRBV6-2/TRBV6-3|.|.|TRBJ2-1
TGTGCCAAACCCTATCTCGGGCAATTCGTCTCGGATGAGCAGTTCTTC
CAKPYLGQFVSDEQFF
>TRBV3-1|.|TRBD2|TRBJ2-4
TGTGCCAGCAGCCTCAGGACTAGCGGGGAAGCCAAAAACATTCAGTACTTC
CASSLRTSGEAKNIQYF
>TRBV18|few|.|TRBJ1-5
TGTGCCAGCTCACATACAGGGTCGGGGGATCAGCCCCAGCATTTT
CASSHTGSGDQPQHF
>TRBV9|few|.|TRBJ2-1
TGTGTCAGCAGCGTAGGTGGAGAGCAGTTCTTC
CVSSVGGEQFF
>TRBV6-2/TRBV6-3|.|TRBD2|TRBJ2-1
TGTGCCAGCAGTTATTCCCCCGGGGGGGCCCTAGAGTGGATGTACAATGAGCAGTTCTTC
CASSYSPGGALEWMYNEQFF
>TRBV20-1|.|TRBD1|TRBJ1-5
TGCAGTGCCAAGGACAGGGGAGGCAATCAGCCCCAGCATTTT
CSAKDRGGNQPQHF
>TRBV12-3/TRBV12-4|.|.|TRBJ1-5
TGTGCCAGCAGCCGGCCGGGGGGAAGCAATCAGCCCCAGCATTTT
CASSRPGGSNQPQHF
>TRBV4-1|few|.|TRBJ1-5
TGCGCCAGCAGCCAAGATTTCGAGGTCATGGCCCAGCATTTT
CASSQDFEVMAQHF
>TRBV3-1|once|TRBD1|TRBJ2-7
TGTGCCAGCAGCCGACTCCCCGGCGGGACAGGGACCTACGAGCAGTACTTC
CASSRLPGGTGTYEQYF
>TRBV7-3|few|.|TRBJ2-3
TGTGCCAGCAGCTTAATCGGGGGTTACACAGATACGCAGTATTTT
CASSLIGGYTDTQYF
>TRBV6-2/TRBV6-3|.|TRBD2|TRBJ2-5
TGTGCCAGCAGTGCGTTACCCTTAGCGGGGGCGCAGACCCAGTACTTC
CASSALPLAGAQTQYF
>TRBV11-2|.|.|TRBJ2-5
TGTGCCAGCAGCCAATGGGGGATAGAGACCCAGTACTTC
CASSQWGIETQYF